The source of this T cell receptor (beta chain) is a study of blood T cell repertoires in COVID-19. Whole-study context: Sample material is recorded as cDNA or gDNA derived from T cells, B-cell-depleted T cells, or PBMCs.

The authors' processing: Amplification from reference gene primers served as the basis for estimated nucleated cell counts. Using immunoSEQ multiplex PCR, the repertoire was profiled, and TCRdb retains in-frame clones only, with some absent. V and J calls and clone size come straight from that table; D and trimming were deduced from the DNA. Here the sample spans about 200,000 clones, 75% to 85% being singletons. Followed over time, Seattle patients had been enrolled while infection was active. V trimming: 5 bases; J trimming: 5 bases; junction bases outside the gene matches: 6. From germline, CDR1 is MGHDK and CDR2 SYGVNS. The CDR3 loop spans 14 amino acids.

The sample taken for sequencing was peripheral blood. This TCR was sampled from a woman over 75 with COVID-19, enrolled during active disease. The V gene is TRBV25-1, the J gene TRBJ2-3, with TRBD2 matching over 8 bases. The CDR3 sequence is CASSYTGGKDTQYF. The CDR3 DNA reads TGTGCCAGCAGTTATACGGGGGGGAAAGATACGCAGTATTTT.